This T cell receptor beta chain was obtained from a study of T cell responses to AZD1222 COVID-19 vaccine. This clone showed up just once. Its antigen remains unknown. Study-wide findings and caveats: At baseline, seropositivity was found in only six or seven AZD1222 recipients. Clonal diversity may have been underestimated, and the donors were mostly white British, with more females than males. Following two doses of AZD1222, Spike-specific TCR breadth and depth rose.

Here immunoSEQ multiplex PCR was the method, and the copy in TCRdb shows in-frame clones only, minus some. The sample shows tens of thousands of clones, approximately 88% of them seen only once. CDR1 is MNHEY, CDR2 SVGAGI, per germline. This CDR3 contains 13 residues. V shed 7 bases and J shed 8 bases, with 17 bases lying between them. Source: peripheral blood, taken 28 days after the second AZD1222 dose. This chain links TRBV6-5 with TRBJ1-2; D is possibly TRBD1 (6 bases). The clonotype originates from an adult who received the AZD1222 COVID-19 vaccine. The CDR3 DNA reads as TGTGCCAGCACCCTCGGGACACCGGAGGGCTACACCTTC. The encoded protein is CASTLGTPEGYTF.